A selection of T cell receptor beta chains follows, all from one sample in a study of Ad26.COV2.S vaccination and SARS-CoV-2 variants. Clones were read by immunoSEQ multiplex PCR, and TCRdb kept only the in-frame ones, dropping some. The repertoire holds 300,000 to 350,000 clones, with approximately 86% as singletons. The starting material was peripheral blood, obtained in a trial of Ad26.COV2.S vaccine versus placebo. These receptors came from a person aged 18-65 years who received the Ad26.COV2.S COVID-19 vaccine or a placebo. CDR3s include the opening cysteine and the closing phenylalanine or tryptophan. The order of the fields is V gene, J gene, clone size, D gene, CDR3 protein, CDR3 DNA. D genes are given only for firm matches. Clone size appears in some rows only: once, few, many, or a class for an expanded clone.

TRBV4-2	TRBJ2-5	-	TRBD2	CASSPLAGTNQETQYF	TGTGCCAGCAGCCCGCTAGCGGGGACTAACCAAGAGACCCAGTACTTC
TRBV3-1/TRBV3-2	TRBJ2-7	once	-	CASSQVVMGTYEQYF	TGTGCCAGCAGCCAAGTCGTTATGGGAACCTACGAGCAGTACTTC
TRBV7-2	TRBJ1-2	-	-	CASSLTGSGNYGYTF	TGTGCCAGCAGCTTAACAGGCAGTGGAAACTATGGCTACACCTTC
TRBV24-1	TRBJ1-2	-	-	CATSGRGTPLYTF	TGTGCCACCAGTGGACGGGGGACCCCCCTCTACACCTTC
TRBV19	TRBJ2-7	-	TRBD1	CASKGDRASWSEQYF	TGTGCCAGTAAGGGAGACAGGGCGAGTTGGAGCGAGCAGTACTTC
TRBV4-2	TRBJ2-7	-	-	CASSQVTGTGYEQYF	TGTGCCAGCAGCCAAGTAACTGGGACGGGGTACGAGCAGTACTTC
TRBV28	TRBJ2-1	-	-	CASRVAGRQQFF	TGTGCCAGCAGGGTGGCGGGGAGACAGCAGTTCTTC
TRBV12-3/TRBV12-4	TRBJ1-5	-	-	CASSPSDQPQHF	TGTGCCAGCAGCCCGAGTGATCAGCCCCAGCATTTT
TRBV3-1/TRBV3-2	TRBJ2-7	-	TRBD2	CASSQYGLAGAYEQYF	TGTGCCAGCAGCCAATACGGACTAGCGGGGGCCTACGAGCAGTACTTC
TRBV7-6	TRBJ2-5	once	-	CASSWPGTPQETQYF	TGTGCCAGCAGCTGGCCCGGGACTCCGCAGGAGACCCAGTACTTC
TRBV9	TRBJ1-1	-	TRBD1	CASSVETGGAWNTEAFF	TGTGCCAGCAGCGTAGAAACAGGGGGCGCGTGGAACACTGAAGCTTTCTTT
TRBV19	TRBJ2-1	-	TRBD1	CASSKEQGRRAVNEQFF	TGTGCCAGTAGTAAGGAACAGGGGCGACGGGCAGTCAATGAGCAGTTCTTC
TRBV7-9	TRBJ1-5	-	-	CASSLSSPNQPQHF	TGTGCCAGCAGCTTAAGCAGTCCCAATCAGCCCCAGCATTTT
TRBV5-1	TRBJ2-3	-	-	CASCKAESSTDTQYF	TGCGCCAGCTGTAAAGCGGAGTCTAGCACAGATACGCAGTATTTT
TRBV27	TRBJ2-1	-	TRBD2	CASSVQRGTSGRGNEQFF	TGTGCCAGCAGTGTCCAAAGAGGGACTAGCGGGAGGGGCAATGAGCAGTTCTTC
TRBV12-3/TRBV12-4	TRBJ2-7	-	TRBD2	CASSLLTSSQQYF	TGTGCCAGCAGTTTGCTGACTAGCAGTCAGCAGTACTTC
TRBV5-1	TRBJ1-1	-	-	CASSLDNRNTEAFF	TGCGCCAGCAGCTTGGATAATCGCAACACTGAAGCTTTCTTT
TRBV5-1	TRBJ1-1	-	-	CASSRQLEEGDTEAFF	TGCGCCAGCAGCCGACAGTTAGAGGAGGGGGACACTGAAGCTTTCTTT
TRBV5-6	TRBJ2-2	-	TRBD1	CASIYGQGRSTGELFF	TGTGCCAGCATCTATGGACAGGGACGGTCCACCGGGGAGCTGTTTTTT
TRBV10-2	TRBJ1-2	-	-	CASSARTNGYTF	TGCGCCAGCAGTGCCCGGACAAACGGCTACACCTTC
TRBV7-8	TRBJ2-7	once	-	CASAAALHEQYF	TGTGCCAGCGCCGCGGCCCTACACGAGCAGTACTTC
TRBV15	TRBJ2-5	-	TRBD2	CATSQRGQETQYF	TGTGCCACCAGCCAGCGGGGACAAGAGACCCAGTACTTC
TRBV18	TRBJ2-2	-	TRBD2	CASSPQGLVNTGELFF	TGTGCCAGCTCACCACAGGGACTAGTAAACACCGGGGAGCTGTTTTTT
TRBV3-1/TRBV3-2	TRBJ2-2	-	TRBD2	CASSQDERERSGELFF	TGTGCCAGCAGCCAAGACGAGCGGGAGAGGAGCGGGGAGCTGTTTTTT
TRBV6-5	TRBJ2-1	-	-	CASSYVREDNEQFF	TGTGCCAGCAGTTACGTCCGCGAGGACAATGAGCAGTTCTTC
TRBV4-2	TRBJ1-5	-	-	CASSQGQNSNQPQHF	TGTGCCAGCAGCCAAGGACAGAATAGCAATCAGCCCCAGCATTTT
TRBV2	TRBJ1-3	-	-	CASSEALPDSFRNTIYF	TGTGCCAGCAGTGAAGCGCTTCCGGACAGCTTCAGGAACACCATATATTTT
TRBV10-3	TRBJ2-1	-	-	CAISTASSYNEQFF	TGTGCCATCAGTACGGCTAGCTCCTACAATGAGCAGTTCTTC
TRBV21-1	TRBJ1-1	-	-	CASIFEVAFF	TGTGCCAGCATCTTCGAGGTAGCTTTCTTT
TRBV5-6	TRBJ2-4	-	-	CASSPGAGDSKNIQYF	TGTGCCAGCAGCCCCGGCGCAGGGGATTCCAAAAACATTCAGTACTTC
TRBV7-2	TRBJ2-7	once	-	CASSSSATYEQYF	TGTGCCAGCAGCTCCAGCGCTACCTACGAGCAGTACTTC
TRBV25-1	TRBJ1-4	-	-	CASSDLGATNEKLFF	TGTGCCAGCAGTGACTTAGGGGCAACTAATGAAAAACTGTTTTTT
TRBV5-1	TRBJ1-1	-	TRBD1	CASSLAPGQGVTEAFF	TGCGCCAGCAGCTTGGCCCCGGGACAGGGGGTTACTGAAGCTTTCTTT
TRBV4-1	TRBJ2-5	once	-	CASGPLRQETQYF	TGCGCCAGCGGCCCCCTCCGCCAAGAGACCCAGTACTTC
TRBV19	TRBJ2-1	-	-	CASSISGAFGYNEQFF	TGTGCCAGTAGTATATCAGGGGCCTTCGGCTACAATGAGCAGTTCTTC
TRBV13	TRBJ2-7	medium-sized	-	CASSLSLAIYEQYF	TGTGCCAGCAGCCTATCCCTAGCAATCTACGAGCAGTACTTC
TRBV24-1	TRBJ2-2	few	TRBD1	CATSDLAVSDREDHRGGLFF	TGTGCCACCAGTGATTTGGCCGTCTCGGACAGGGAGGACCACCGGGGTGGGCTGTTTTTT
TRBV18	TRBJ2-7	-	-	CASSPPGMDYEQYF	TGTGCCAGCTCACCCCCAGGTATGGACTACGAGCAGTACTTC
TRBV7-9	TRBJ1-5	-	-	CASSLAGAANQPQHF	TGTGCCAGCAGCTTAGCTGGGGCAGCCAATCAGCCCCAGCATTTT
TRBV2	TRBJ2-7	-	-	CASTRAYEQYF	TGTGCCAGCACTAGAGCCTACGAGCAGTACTTC
TRBV5-6	TRBJ2-7	-	-	CASSLGSSYEQYF	TGTGCCAGCAGCTTAGGCAGCTCCTACGAGCAGTACTTC
TRBV28	TRBJ1-1	-	-	CASSRGDGRGTEAFF	TGTGCCAGCAGTCGCGGTGATGGTAGGGGAACTGAAGCTTTCTTT
TRBV25-1	TRBJ1-5	-	TRBD1	CASSPGGGQPQHF	TGTGCCAGCAGTCCAGGGGGGGGACAGCCCCAGCATTTT
TRBV10-3	TRBJ2-5	-	-	CAISGAKETQYF	TGTGCCATCAGTGGGGCTAAAGAGACCCAGTACTTC
TRBV4-2	TRBJ1-1	-	-	CASSQLSTGSDTEAFF	TGTGCCAGCAGCCAACTATCGACAGGATCGGACACTGAAGCTTTCTTT
TRBV7-6	TRBJ1-1	-	-	CASSSQGNTEAFF	TGTGCCAGCAGCTCTCAAGGGAACACTGAAGCTTTCTTT
TRBV19	TRBJ1-2	-	-	CATMQLGRNPGYTF	TGTGCCACCATGCAATTGGGCAGGAACCCTGGCTACACCTTC
TRBV14	TRBJ2-5	-	-	CASSLNRGRGETQYF	TGTGCCAGCAGCCTAAATAGGGGCCGGGGAGAGACCCAGTACTTC